This record looks at one T cell receptor beta chain sequence and its context. This entry belongs to a study of cytomegalovirus exposure and HLA in healthy donors. CDR1 and CDR2 from the germline V gene are ENHRY and SYGVKD. V trimming: 3 bases; J trimming: 5 bases; junction bases outside the gene matches: 11. The CDR3 runs 18 residues. A multiplex PCR was run with 60 Vbeta primers and 13 Jbeta primers. Sequenced by immunoSEQ multiplex PCR; TCRdb stores in-frame clones only, minus some. The sample shows 130,000 or so clones, and roughly 1.5% sits with its ten largest clones. The sequence derives from a middle-aged woman in good health and CMV-seronegative. Sequenced material: PBMCs. The chain couples TRBV10-3 to TRBJ2-5; 14 bases match TRBD2. CDR3 bases: TGTGCCATCAGTGATGGACTAGCGGGGGGCTCCCGGGGGGAGACCCAGTACTTC. Translated: CAISDGLAGGSRGETQYF.